The present T cell receptor (beta chain) was sequenced within a study of blood T cell repertoires in COVID-19. Whole-study context: Donors in the United States, Italy and Spain gave samples during acute or convalescent COVID-19. Sources were T cells, B-cell-depleted T cells, or PBMCs; the material itself was cDNA or gDNA.

Germline-derived CDR1 and CDR2 are SQVTM and ANQGSEA. The CDR3 is made up of 17 amino acids. Trimming took 5 bases from V and 0 from J, leaving 22 bases between them. In the authors' workflow: Reference gene primer amplification gave estimated nucleated cell counts. Sequenced by immunoSEQ multiplex PCR; TCRdb stores in-frame clones only, minus some. That table supplies the V and J calls and clone size; D and trimming were determined from the DNA. The profile covers around 130,000 clones, with around 80% appearing a single time and approximately 2% taken by the ten largest. This sequence originates from a man aged 70 or older with acute or convalescent COVID-19. Specimen: peripheral blood. The chain employs TRBV29-1 and TRBJ1-1, with a tentative D call TRBD1 (5 bases). The CDR3 bases are TGCAGCGTTCAGGAGCCGACTCAGACAGCCATGAACACTGAAGCTTTCTTT. It specifies CSVQEPTQTAMNTEAFF. Variable domain in full (rest from reference TRBV29-1 and TRBJ1-1): SAVISQKPSRDICQRGTSLTIQCQVDSQVTMMFWYRQQPGQSLTLIATANQGSEATYESGFVIDKFPISRPNLTFSTLTVSNMSPEDSSIYLCSVQEPTQTAMNTEAFFGQGTRLTVV.